This T cell receptor (beta chain) is from a study of tumor-infiltrating lymphocytes in primary liver carcinoma. Study observations and caveats: A small share of top clones, only about 8-25%, was found in all five tumor regions.

On this clonotype itself: Its antigen is still unknown.

The source material, 20-30 mg of unsorted bulk tissue, was used to co-extract RNA and DNA. Constant-region priming of around 530 ng total RNA yielded TCR beta cDNA. Generation of the TCR beta libraries relied on three nested multiplex PCR rounds using slightly modified ARM-PCR. TCRdb ran MiXCR on the multiplex PCR reads and lists one entry per CDR3 protein. This sample has roughly 49,000 distinct CDR3 sequences, with about three quarters found just once. The specimen was liver tumor tissue from sampling region 5. Subset here: tumor region T5, tumor centre. The receptor comes from a man between 40 and 49 years old with primary liver carcinoma and hepatitis B virus infection.

CDR3 sequence: CASSLGTGLPTHEQFF. CDR3 nucleotide sequence: TGTGCCAGCAGCTTAGGCACGGGACTTCCTACACATGAGCAGTTCTTC. The chain links TRBV11-1 to TRBJ2-1; tentatively, D is TRBD2 (6 bases). Trimming removed 1 base at V and 8 bases at J, with 18 bases between. In germline, CDR1 is SGHAT, CDR2 FQDESV (reference sequence). This CDR3 has 16 residues.